The clone carrying this TCR beta chain was seen just once. Losses at the gene ends were 10 bases for V and 7 bases for J; bases not matched to a gene: 8. The CDR3 runs to 13 residues. The germline V gene has CDR1 SNHLY and CDR2 FYNNEI. Data came from immunoSEQ multiplex PCR; TCRdb stores just in-frame clones and leaves some out. The sample lists about 2.4 million clones; 93% were seen once. These data are taken from a study of shared clonotypes between healthy human individuals. The investigators split CD4+ cells into a CD45RA+ naive subset and a CD45RA-negative memory subset. Sequences were obtained from naive CD4+ T cells from PBMCs. Indicated subset: CD45RA+ positively selected. This TCR was recovered from a young man in good health. Some clones in this sample may be carry-over from other donors' samples. The chain is built from TRBV2 and TRBJ1-1; 11 positions match TRBD1. The CDR3 region has the DNA TGTGCCACCTTGGACAGGGGGCATGGTGAAGCTTTCTTT. Protein sequence: CATLDRGHGEAFF.